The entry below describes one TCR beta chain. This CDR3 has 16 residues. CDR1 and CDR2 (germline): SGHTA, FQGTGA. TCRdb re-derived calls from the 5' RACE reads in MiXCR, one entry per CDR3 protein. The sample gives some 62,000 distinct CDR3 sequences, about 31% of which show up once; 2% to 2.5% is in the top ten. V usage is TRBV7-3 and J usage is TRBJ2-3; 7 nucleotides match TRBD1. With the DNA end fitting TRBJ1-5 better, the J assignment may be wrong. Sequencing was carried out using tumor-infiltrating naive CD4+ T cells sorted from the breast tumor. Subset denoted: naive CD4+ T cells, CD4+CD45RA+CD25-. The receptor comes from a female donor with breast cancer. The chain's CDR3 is CASSLQGVMGTDTQHF. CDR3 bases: TGTGCCAGCAGCTTACAGGGGGTGATGGGCACAGATACGCAGCATTTT.